One sample yielded the 24 T cell receptor beta chains listed below, sequenced in a study of T cells in localized non-small cell lung cancer. The method was immunoSEQ multiplex PCR; TCRdb's version includes in-frame clones alone and lacks a portion of them. The sample lists 55,000 to 65,000 clones, 85% to 90% occurring once. This material consisted of peripheral blood, taken before any cancer treatment. Receptors originate from a man aged 40 to 69 with stage I squamous cell lung carcinoma.

V usage is TRBV5-1 and J usage is TRBJ1-3, with 9 bases lining up with TRBD1. The germline CDR1 and CDR2 sequences are SGHRS and YFSETQ. The CDR3 consists of 17 residues. V lost 0 bases and J lost 0; bases outside the gene matches: 4. The CDR3 spells CASSLVQGALSGNTIYF. CDR3 DNA sequence: TGCGCCAGCAGCTTGGTACAGGGGGCCCTCTCTGGAAACACCATATATTTT.

This sequence joins TRBV29-1 and TRBJ1-5; 7 bases are shared with TRBD1. The germline CDR1 and CDR2 sequences are SQVTM and ANQGSEA. Losses at the gene ends were 6 bases for V and 3 bases for J; bases not matched to a gene: 2. The CDR3 is 12 residues long. In nucleotides, the CDR3 is TGCAGCGTCGGACAGGACAATCAGCCCCAGCATTTT. Protein sequence: CSVGQDNQPQHF.

V and J are TRBV19 and TRBJ2-3; a weak D match, TRBD1 (5 bases). Germline V CDR1 and CDR2: LNHDA, SQIVND (reference sequence). The CDR3 is 18 amino acids. Trimming removed 6 bases from V and 1 base from J, with 23 bases in between. In nucleotides, the CDR3 is TGTGCCAGTAGCAACGTTGTCTCGGCAGGGTGGGGCACAGATACGCAGTATTTT. It encodes CASSNVVSAGWGTDTQYF.

The chain combines TRBV6-1 with TRBJ2-3, with D possibly TRBD1 on 5 matching bases. This CDR3 is built from 15 residues. CDR1 is MNHNS, CDR2 SASEGT, per germline. V was trimmed by 2 bases and J by 0 bases, leaving 9 bases between them. The CDR3 loop is CASSEFQGSTDTQYF. The CDR3 nucleotides are TGTGCCAGCAGTGAATTTCAGGGTAGCACAGATACGCAGTATTTT.

Only one count was recorded for this clone. The chain is built from TRBV5-6 and TRBJ2-1; 9 bases fit TRBD1. Germline CDR1 and CDR2: SGHDT and YYEEEE. The CDR3 contains 15 residues. V was pared by 5 bases and J by 8 bases, with 11 bases of the junction left unmatched. CDR3 sequence (DNA): TGTGCCAGCAGTATGGCCGGACAGGGGTTTTATGAGCAGTTCTTC. Its protein product is CASSMAGQGFYEQFF.

This clone is a singleton in its sample. V and J are TRBV7-9 and TRBJ2-5; 7 bases line up with TRBD2. Per germline, CDR1 SEHNR and CDR2 FQNEAQ (reference sequence). This CDR3 has 14 amino acids. The V and J ends lost 5 bases and 1 base, in that order; junction bases with no gene match: 4. CDR3 region: CASSVGGGQETQYF. CDR3 coding DNA: TGTGCCAGCAGCGTTGGCGGGGGCCAAGAGACCCAGTACTTC.

The chain links TRBV4-2 to TRBJ2-2, with D tentatively TRBD2 (5 bases). V was shortened by 0 bases and J by 4 bases, with 12 bases between the two germline ends. Germline loops: CDR1 LGHNA, CDR2 YNFKEQ. The CDR3 sequence is 16 residues long. CDR3 nucleotides: TGTGCCAGCAGCCAAGAGGGGAGTATCGGCACCGGGGAGCTGTTTTTT. Translated: CASSQEGSIGTGELFF.

This rearrangement joins TRBV7-8 to TRBJ1-1, with D tentatively TRBD1 (5 bases). Germline V lookup: CDR1 SGHVS, CDR2 FQNEAQ. V dropped 1 base and J dropped 0 bases, with 9 bases sitting between them. This CDR3 has 15 amino acids. CDR3 amino acids: CASSLGRQLNTEAFF. CDR3 DNA: TGTGCCAGCAGCTTAGGTAGACAGCTGAACACTGAAGCTTTCTTT.

The gene calls are TRBV25-1 and TRBJ2-3; D not resolved. CDR1 is MGHDK and CDR2 is SYGVNS in the germline V gene. V lost 3 bases and J lost 2, with 6 bases in between. The CDR3 covers 13 residues. The CDR3 protein is CASSDWFTDTQYF. For the CDR3, the DNA is TGTGCCAGCAGTGACTGGTTCACAGATACGCAGTATTTT.

The chain joins TRBV5-8 to TRBJ2-3, with D tentatively TRBD1 (6 bases). CDR1 and CDR2 from the germline V gene are SGHTS and YDEGEE. The CDR3 length is 15 residues. Trimming left V 4 bases short and J 2 bases short, with 14 bases between. CDR3 DNA sequence: TGTGCCAGCAGCACCGGGACACTATTCACAGATACGCAGTATTTT. Encoded protein: CASSTGTLFTDTQYF. The full variable domain, completed using reference TRBV5-8 and TRBJ2-3, is EAGVTQSPTHLIKTRGQQATLRCSPISGHTSVYWYQQALGLGLQFLLWYDEGEERNRGNFPPRFSGRQFPNYSSELNVNALELEDSALYLCASSTGTLFTDTQYFGPGTRLTVL.

The chain has TRBV7-9 and TRBJ1-1; D perhaps matches TRBD1 (6 bases). This CDR3 has 12 amino acids. Trimming pared 6 bases from V and 7 bases from J, leaving 12 bases between. The germline V gene encodes CDR1 SEHNR and CDR2 FQNEAQ (reference sequence). The CDR3 nucleotides read TGTGCCAGCAGAGAGGGGGGCGGTGAAGCTTTCTTT. It codes for CASREGGGEAFF.

The J gene is TRBJ2-5, the V gene TRBV21-1; TRBD2 was called by the table and not checked on the DNA. TRBV21-1 is labeled a pseudogene. CDR3 size: 19 residues. The CDR3 sequence is CASSKALGGRGEYQETQYF. The DNA for the CDR3 is TGTGCCAGCAGCAAAGCGCTGGGGGGAAGAGGGGAGTACCAAGAGACCCAGTACTTC.

This sequence joins TRBV7-2 and TRBJ2-7; D perhaps matches TRBD2 (6 bases). V was cut by 5 bases and J by 7 bases, with 18 bases left in between. The CDR3 has 14 amino acids. Germline-derived CDR1 and CDR2 are SGHTA and FQGNSA. The CDR3 DNA reads TGTGCCAGCAGCCACGGGGCGGGTGCGGGGGAGCAGTACTTC. Amino acids: CASSHGAGAGEQYF.

The rearrangement joins TRBV29-1 to TRBJ2-7; tentative D call: TRBD1 (5 bases). The V end lost 7 bases, the J end lost 7 bases, and 26 bases lay between the germline ends. The germline V gene has CDR1 SQVTM and CDR2 ANQGSEA. The CDR3 consists of 15 residues. As DNA, the CDR3 is TGCAGCGGACAAAAAACAGGTGGCGCGGCTAATGAGCAGTACTTC. It codes for CSGQKTGGAANEQYF.

The genes are TRBV7-6 and TRBJ2-2, with 8 bases matching TRBD2. The CDR3 sequence is 15 residues long. The V gene's germline CDR1 is SGHVS and CDR2 FNYEAQ. The V gene end was trimmed by 0 bases and the J gene end by 4 bases; junction bases not matched to a gene: 1. The CDR3 nucleotides read TGTGCCAGCAGCTTAGCCCTAGCGGGCACCGGGGAGCTGTTTTTT. The encoded protein is CASSLALAGTGELFF. Based on the CDR3 plus reference TRBV7-6 and TRBJ2-2, the full variable domain is GAGVSQSPRYKVTKRGQDVALRCDPISGHVSLYWYRQALGQGPEFLTYFNYEAQQDKSGLPNDRFSAERPEGSISTLTIQRTEQRDSAMYRCASSLALAGTGELFFGEGSRLTVL.

J is TRBJ2-5 and V is TRBV28; TRBD1 might be the D (6 bases). The CDR3 consists of 13 residues. Germline V CDR1 and CDR2: MDHEN, SYDVKM. The V and J ends lost 4 bases and 3 bases respectively, with 9 bases between them. The CDR3 DNA is TGTGCCAGCAGTTATAACAGGGAAGAGACCCAGTACTTC. Its protein product is CASSYNREETQYF.

CDR3 residues: CASSLRPPLYEQYF. DNA for the CDR3: TGTGCCAGCAGCTTGAGACCCCCCCTCTACGAGCAGTACTTC. The chain recombines TRBV7-2 with TRBJ2-7; D uncertain. V was shortened by 3 bases and J by 3 bases, with 12 bases between the two germline ends. Germline V lookup: CDR1 SGHTA, CDR2 FQGNSA. CDR3 length equals 14 residues. The variable domain in full, completed from reference TRBV7-2 and TRBJ2-7, reads GAGVSQSPSNKVTEKGKDVELRCDPISGHTALYWYRQSLGQGLEFLIYFQGNSAPDKSGLPSDRFSAERTGGSVSTLTIQRTQQEDSAVYLCASSLRPPLYEQYFGPGTRLTVT.

The table lists this clone with a count of one. The junction differs from germline at one of its ends, possibly a read error. The chain links TRBV7-7 to TRBJ2-5, with TRBD2 as a possible D gene (5 bases). The V gene's germline CDR1 is SSHAT and CDR2 FNYEAQ (reference sequence). The CDR3 contains 13 residues. CDR3 in DNA: TGTGCTAGCAGCTCGAATTCGGGGGAGACCCAGTACTTC. Protein sequence: CASSSNSGETQYF.

The genes are TRBV11-2 and TRBJ1-3; possibly TRBD1 for D (5 bases). The CDR3 is 14 amino acids. V was pared by 2 bases and J by 6 bases, with 11 bases between. From germline, CDR1 is SGHAT and CDR2 FQNNGV. The CDR3 reads CASSLNGGVNTIYF. The CDR3 DNA is TGTGCCAGCAGCTTAAACGGGGGGGTAAACACCATATATTTT.

CDR3 nucleotide sequence: TGTGCCAGCAGCGTATTTCCGGGAGGAGATACGCAGTATTTT. Its translation is CASSVFPGGDTQYF. The gene calls are TRBV9 and TRBJ2-3; the match to TRBD2 covers 7 bases. The CDR3 length is 14 residues. V lost 1 base to trimming and J lost 5 bases; unmatched junction nucleotides: 4. In germline, CDR1 is SGDLS, CDR2 YYNGEE.

The chain carries TRBV7-2 and TRBJ2-2, with TRBD2 matching 8 bases. The V gene's germline CDR1 is SGHTA and CDR2 FQGNSA. This CDR3 comprises 16 residues. The V gene end was trimmed by 5 bases and the J gene end by 0 bases; junction bases not matched to a gene: 5. This CDR3 reads CASSTPSGSNTGELFF. The CDR3 DNA reads as TGTGCCAGCAGCACTCCTAGCGGGTCGAACACCGGGGAGCTGTTTTTT.

This rearrangement joins TRBV6-1 to TRBJ2-1, with TRBD2 identical over 7 bases. Germline V CDR1 and CDR2: MNHNS, SASEGT. V gave up 11 bases and J gave up 4 bases; unmatched junction bases: 8. CDR3 length: 13 amino acids. CDR3 nucleotide sequence: TGTGCCGGACGAACTAGCGAATACAATGAGCAGTTCTTC. This gives the protein CAGRTSEYNEQFF.

The V and J genes are TRBV12-5 and TRBJ2-3, with D possibly matching TRBD2 (6 bases). V was pared by 8 bases and J by 1 base, with 10 bases between. CDR3 length: 13 residues. Germline CDR1 is LGHNT and CDR2 is FRNRAP. CDR3 loop: CASQPGGTDTQYF. The CDR3 coding sequence is TGTGCTAGTCAGCCGGGAGGCACAGATACGCAGTATTTT.

V usage is TRBV5-4 and J usage is TRBJ2-2; TRBD2 agrees at 9 bases. Germline assignment: CDR1 SGHNT and CDR2 YYREEE (reference sequence). With 4 bases clipped from V and 2 bases from J, the junction kept 6 bases outside the gene matches. The CDR3 spans 16 residues. CDR3 residues: CASSPKLAGNTGELFF. Here the CDR3 DNA reads TGTGCCAGCAGCCCGAAGCTAGCGGGAAACACCGGGGAGCTGTTTTTT. Drawing the rest from reference TRBV5-4 and TRBJ2-2, the complete variable domain is ETGVTQSPTHLIKTRGQQVTLRCSSQSGHNTVSWYQQALGQGPQFIFQYYREEENGRGNFPPRFSGLQFPNYSSELNVNALELDDSALYLCASSPKLAGNTGELFFGEGSRLTVL.